This TCR beta chain was captured by sequencing in a study of blood T cell repertoires in COVID-19. Across the whole study: The origin of the acute and convalescent COVID-19 samples was the United States, Italy and Spain. The cDNA or gDNA used as material had been derived from T cells, B-cell-depleted T cells, or PBMCs.

This clone was recorded a few times. In the authors' methods: Reference gene primer amplification yielded estimated nucleated cell counts. Clones were read by immunoSEQ multiplex PCR, and TCRdb kept only the in-frame ones, dropping some. The D gene and trimming were derived from the DNA, and the V and J assignments and clone size from that table. The table lists tens of thousands of clones, about nine tenths of them singletons, with 8.5% in the top ten. The CDR3 loop spans 16 amino acids. Trimming pared 3 bases from V and 2 bases from J, leaving 13 bases between. The chain has TRBV6-7 and TRBJ2-2; maybe TRBD2 (5 bases). TRBV6-7 is an ORF; its function is uncertain. The sequence was collected from a man aged 55 to 70 with active COVID-19. Material: peripheral blood. This CDR3 reads CASSYEEEANTGELFF. CDR3 in DNA: TGTGCCAGCAGTTATGAAGAGGAGGCCAACACCGGGGAGCTGTTTTTT.